The 15 T cell receptor beta chains below all came from one sample that was sequenced in a study of spatial heterogeneity in lung cancer. Noted time point: blood at routine non-recurrence follow-up after resection. TCRdb called the 5' RACE reads again in MiXCR, with one record for every CDR3 protein. This sample has 60,000 to 85,000 distinct CDR3 sequences, with approximately 8.9% found just once. The specimen comprised PBMCs, sampled at follow-up. The receptors stem from a female donor with early-stage non-small cell lung cancer.

This clonotype appeared many times. The V call is TRBV7-9, the J call TRBJ1-1; perhaps TRBD1 as D (6 bases). This CDR3 has 14 amino acids. Germline V gene lookup returns CDR1 SEHNR and CDR2 FQNEAQ (reference sequence). Trimming left V 4 bases short and J 1 base short, with 10 bases between. CDR3 protein: CASSSRGWNTEAFF. The CDR3 nucleotides read TGTGCCAGCAGCTCCAGGGGCTGGAACACTGAAGCTTTCTTT.

Only a few counts were recorded for this clonotype. The J gene is TRBJ2-5, the V gene TRBV24-1; 7 bases are shared with TRBD1. Trimming took 3 bases from V and 2 from J; bases not matched to a gene: 11. Germline V gene data show CDR1 as KGHDR and CDR2 as SFDVKD. The CDR3 loop spans 17 amino acids. The DNA of the CDR3 is TGTGCCACCAGTGATGGTCGGACAGGAGGCCGGCAAGAGACCCAGTACTTC. It translates to CATSDGRTGGRQETQYF.

This clonotype has only a few counts. This chain uses TRBV9 with TRBJ1-1; 7 positions match TRBD1. This CDR3 region has 14 residues. Trimming cost V 0 bases and J 3 bases; bases outside gene matches: 2. Germline loops: CDR1 SGDLS, CDR2 YYNGEE. DNA for the CDR3: TGTGCCAGCAGCGTAGGCACAGGGGACACTGAAGCTTTCTTT. Translating gives CASSVGTGDTEAFF.

This clonotype was counted between two and nine times. The J gene is TRBJ2-1, the V gene TRBV29-1; maybe TRBD2 (5 bases). Germline loops: CDR1 SQVTM, CDR2 ANQGSEA. Trimming stripped 6 bases from V and 6 bases from J, with 9 bases between. The CDR3 is 11 residues long. CDR3 nucleotide sequence: TGCAGCGTGGGAGAACTCAATGAGCAGTTCTTC. Protein: CSVGELNEQFF.

In its sample, this clonotype was seen a few times. The rearrangement joins TRBV7-3 to TRBJ2-2; tentatively, D is TRBD1 (6 bases). This CDR3 is built from 15 residues. V was shortened by 5 bases and J by 8 bases, with 18 bases between the two germline ends. The germline V gene encodes CDR1 SGHTA and CDR2 FQGTGA. CDR3 in DNA: TGTGCCAGCAGCCTGGACCACAGGGCTGGAGGGGAGCTGTTTTTT. Translating it yields CASSLDHRAGGELFF.

The sample holds many counts of this clonotype. This chain connects TRBV25-1 to TRBJ1-3; D ambiguous. The CDR3 is made up of 14 amino acids. The germline V gene has CDR1 MGHDK and CDR2 SYGVNS. V was shortened by 4 bases and J by 0 bases, with 7 bases between the two germline ends. The CDR3 region is CASSGLFSGNTIYF. CDR3 DNA sequence: TGTGCCAGCAGTGGATTATTCTCTGGAAACACCATATATTTT. Full variable domain (outside the CDR3, taken from reference TRBV25-1 and TRBJ1-3): EADIYQTPRYLVIGTGKKITLECSQTMGHDKMYWYQQDPGMELHLIHYSYGVNSTEKGDLSSESTVSRIRTEHFPLTLESARPSHTSQYLCASSGLFSGNTIYFGEGSWLTVV.

This clonotype was counted at least ten times. The chain combines TRBV6-5 with TRBJ1-5, with D tentatively TRBD1 (6 bases). V lost 2 bases, J lost 3 bases, and 11 bases lay in between. CDR3 size: 15 residues. Germline V gene sequence: CDR1 MNHEY, CDR2 SVGAGI. The CDR3 spells CASSYATGFNQPQHF. CDR3 DNA: TGTGCCAGCAGTTACGCAACAGGGTTCAATCAGCCCCAGCATTTT.

This clonotype turned up a few times. The chain recombines TRBV29-1 with TRBJ2-5, with a tentative D call TRBD1 (5 bases). Germline CDR1 is SQVTM and CDR2 is ANQGSEA. V shed 6 bases and J shed 1 base, with 12 bases lying between them. The length of the CDR3 is 13 residues. CDR3 in amino acids: CSVQDRRQETQYF. In nucleotides, the CDR3 is TGCAGCGTACAAGACAGACGCCAAGAGACCCAGTACTTC.

This clonotype was found many times. The chain uses TRBV5-5 and TRBJ1-4; D not certain. This CDR3 comprises 15 residues. Germline V gene lookup returns CDR1 SGHKS and CDR2 YYEKEE (reference sequence). The V end lost 2 bases, the J end lost 8 bases, and 16 bases lay between the germline ends. CDR3 sequence: CASSFGRKSGEKLFF. The DNA of the CDR3 is TGTGCCAGCAGCTTTGGTAGGAAGTCGGGGGAAAAACTGTTTTTT. Together with reference TRBV5-5 and TRBJ1-4, the CDR3 gives the full variable domain: DAGVTQSPTHLIKTRGQQVTLRCSPISGHKSVSWYQQVLGQGPQFIFQYYEKEERGRGNFPDRFSARQFPNYSSELNVNALLLGDSALYLCASSFGRKSGEKLFFGSGTQLSVL.

At least ten counts were recorded for this clonotype. The genes are TRBV29-1 and TRBJ2-1; no reliable D call. Trimming pared 3 bases from V and 7 bases from J, leaving 10 bases between. Germline-derived CDR1 and CDR2 are SQVTM and ANQGSEA. The CDR3 spans 12 residues. This CDR3 is CSVDRTRNEQFF. The CDR3 DNA reads TGCAGCGTTGACCGGACCAGGAATGAGCAGTTCTTC.

A few counts support this clonotype. The chain is built from TRBV7-9 and TRBJ2-3; TRBD2 is a possible D gene (5 bases). V shed 8 bases and J shed 3 bases, with 12 bases lying between them. CDR1 is SEHNR, CDR2 FQNEAQ, per germline (reference sequence). The CDR3 has 13 residues. CDR3 loop: CASGEPSTDTQYF. CDR3 bases: TGTGCCAGCGGGGAGCCGAGTACAGATACGCAGTATTTT.

This clonotype was counted between two and nine times. This chain connects TRBV9 to TRBJ2-4, with D maybe TRBD2 (6 bases). The CDR3 extends over 14 amino acids. V was clipped by 0 bases and J by 7 bases, with 11 bases between them. CDR1 and CDR2 from the germline V gene are SGDLS and YYNGEE. In nucleotides, the CDR3 is TGTGCCAGCAGCGTAGAGGAGGGCCGCAACATTCAGTACTTC. Residues: CASSVEEGRNIQYF.

A few counts support this clonotype. V usage is TRBV7-8 and J usage is TRBJ1-2; TRBD1 agrees at 7 bases. Germline CDR1 SGHVS, CDR2 FQNEAQ. The CDR3 runs to 11 residues. After removal of 5 bases from V and 9 bases from J, the junction contained 3 bases not matched to a gene. CDR3 in DNA: TGTGCCAGCAGCAACAGGGGAAGCTACACCTTC. It yields the protein CASSNRGSYTF.

This clonotype was counted a few times. The CDR3 coding sequence is TGTGCCAGCACCCCTACGAATACGCAGTATTTT. Protein product: CASTPTNTQYF. The chain couples TRBV7-9 to TRBJ2-3, with D unclear. V gave up 7 bases and J gave up 7 bases, with 9 bases separating them. The germline CDR1 and CDR2 sequences are SEHNR and FQNEAQ (reference sequence). The CDR3 covers 11 residues. Drawing the rest from reference TRBV7-9 and TRBJ2-3, the complete variable domain is DTGVSQNPRHKITKRGQNVTFRCDPISEHNRLYWYRQTLGQGPEFLTYFQNEAQLEKSRLLSDRFSAERPKGSFSTLEIQRTEQGDSAMYLCASTPTNTQYFGPGTRLTVL.

This clonotype was recorded many times. V and J are TRBV12-3 or TRBV12-4 and TRBJ2-1; maybe TRBD2 (6 bases). This CDR3 region has 15 residues. Trimming cost V 6 bases and J 2 bases, with 14 bases left between them. As DNA, the CDR3 is TGTGCCAGCAGCCCTACTAGCAGTGCCTACAATGAGCAGTTCTTC. The encoded protein is CASSPTSSAYNEQFF.